The 4 T cell receptor beta chains below were found in one sample sequenced in a study of metastatic and nonmetastatic thyroid tumors. TCRdb re-clonotyped the PCR reads via MiXCR. Of about 40,000 clones in the sample, 10% to 12% were seen once. All patients were untreated before thyroid surgery. Sequencing used blood. These receptor sequences come from a female donor with papillary thyroid cancer or a benign thyroid nodule (not recorded which). Some clones in this sample may be carry-over from other donors' samples.

This clone was recorded many times. V usage is TRBV6-7 and J usage is TRBJ1-6; no clear D. TRBV6-7 is an ORF, with its function uncertain. This CDR3 has 16 amino acids. V was trimmed by 9 bases and J by 0 bases, leaving 15 bases between them. CDR3 coding DNA: TGTGCCAGACTTCTACGCCGGAGCTCCTATAATTCACCCCTCCACTTT. This codes for CARLLRRSSYNSPLHF.

The V and J genes are TRBV20-1 and TRBJ1-6; D is possibly TRBD1 (6 bases). Germline V gives CDR1 DFQATT, CDR2 SNEGSKA (reference sequence). Trimming pared 0 bases from V and 9 bases from J, leaving 18 bases between. The CDR3 covers 16 residues. The CDR3 DNA reads TGCAGTGCTAGAGATGTTAGTCAGGGGTGGAGTTCACCCCTCCACTTT. Amino acid sequence: CSARDVSQGWSSPLHF.

This clone has at least ten counts. The chain employs TRBV7-9 and TRBJ1-2; TRBD1 is a possible D gene (5 bases). Trimming removed 2 bases from V and 4 bases from J, with 8 bases in between. This CDR3 region has 13 residues. CDR1 and CDR2 (germline): SEHNR, FQNEAQ (reference sequence). CDR3 loop: CASSLSGTYGYTF. CDR3 DNA: TGTGCCAGCAGCTTATCGGGGACCTATGGCTACACCTTC.

The J gene is TRBJ2-7, the V gene TRBV7-3, with D maybe TRBD2 (5 bases). V shed 5 bases and J shed 3 bases, with 11 bases lying between them. Germline-derived CDR1 and CDR2 are SGHTA and FQGTGA. CDR3 length: 13 amino acids. The CDR3 spells CASSPAAGYEQYF. CDR3 nucleotide sequence: TGTGCCAGCAGCCCCGCCGCGGGCTACGAGCAGTACTTC.